This T cell receptor beta chain was recorded in a study of cytomegalovirus exposure and HLA in healthy donors. This clone was seen more than once but under ten times. What it binds is unknown. CDR3 length: 16 residues. Unmatched junction bases numbered 14, after V lost 3 bases and J lost 8 bases. CDR1 KGHSH and CDR2 LQKENI come from the germline V gene. Study-wide findings and caveats: Sequencing likely produced, as an artifact, a cluster of highly shared sequence variants.

The primer mix had 60 Vbeta and 13 Jbeta primers. Assay: immunoSEQ multiplex PCR; the TCRdb copy retains only in-frame clones and omits some. Found here are over 120,000 clones, approximately 80% of them singletons; the top ten hold around 2.4%. Sampled while nominally healthy, donors likely had unrecorded immune exposures. Sequencing was done on a sample of PBMCs. The TCR sequence derives from a man aged 45 to 65 in good health and CMV-seronegative. The chain couples TRBV18 to TRBJ1-2; the match to TRBD1 covers 8 bases. The CDR3 is CASSPLQGEVDPGYTF. The CDR3, as DNA: TGTGCCAGCTCACCGCTACAGGGGGAGGTAGATCCGGGCTACACCTTC.